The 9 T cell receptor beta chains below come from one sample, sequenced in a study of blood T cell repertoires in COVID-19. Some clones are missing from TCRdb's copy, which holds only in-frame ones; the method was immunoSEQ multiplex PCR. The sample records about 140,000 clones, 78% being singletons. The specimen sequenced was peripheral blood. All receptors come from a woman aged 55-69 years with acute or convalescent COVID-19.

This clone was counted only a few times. CDR3 region: CASSRTVTTTEAFF. The CDR3 DNA reads as TGCGCCAGCAGTCGGACAGTTACGACCACTGAAGCTTTCTTT. This chain joins TRBV5-1 and TRBJ1-1; possible D gene TRBD1, 6 bases. The CDR3 length is 14 residues. Germline CDR1 is SGHRS and CDR2 is YFSETQ. Trimming removed 5 bases at V and 4 bases at J, with 15 bases between.

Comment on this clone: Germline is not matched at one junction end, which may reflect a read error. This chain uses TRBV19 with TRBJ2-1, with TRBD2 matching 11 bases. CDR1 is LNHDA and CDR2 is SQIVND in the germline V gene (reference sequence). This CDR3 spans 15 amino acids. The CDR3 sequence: CASSIGLAGYSEQFF. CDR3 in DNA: TGTGCCAGTAGTATAGGACTAGCGGGATACAGTGAGCAGTTCTTC.

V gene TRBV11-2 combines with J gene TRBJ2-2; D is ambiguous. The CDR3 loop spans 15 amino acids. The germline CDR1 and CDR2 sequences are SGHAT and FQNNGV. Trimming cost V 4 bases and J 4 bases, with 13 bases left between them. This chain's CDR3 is CASSSYVGPTGELFF. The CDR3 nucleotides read TGTGCCAGCAGCTCCTACGTGGGCCCCACCGGGGAGCTGTTTTTT.

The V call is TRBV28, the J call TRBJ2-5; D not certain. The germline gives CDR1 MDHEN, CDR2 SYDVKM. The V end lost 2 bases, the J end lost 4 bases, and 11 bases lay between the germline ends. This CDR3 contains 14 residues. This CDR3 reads CASSLLGGRETQYF. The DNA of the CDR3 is TGTGCCAGCAGTTTACTTGGCGGAAGAGAGACCCAGTACTTC.

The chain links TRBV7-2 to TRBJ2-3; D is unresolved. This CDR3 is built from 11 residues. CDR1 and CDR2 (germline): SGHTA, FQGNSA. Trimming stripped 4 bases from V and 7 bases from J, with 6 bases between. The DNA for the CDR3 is TGTGCCAGCAGCTCAGATCATACGCAGTATTTT. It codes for CASSSDHTQYF.

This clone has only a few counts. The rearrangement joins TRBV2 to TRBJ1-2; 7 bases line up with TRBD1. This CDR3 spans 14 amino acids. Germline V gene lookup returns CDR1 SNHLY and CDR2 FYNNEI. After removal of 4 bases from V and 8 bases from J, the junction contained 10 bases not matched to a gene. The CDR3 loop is CASSGDSGGGGYTF. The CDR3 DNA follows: TGTGCCAGCAGTGGGGACAGTGGGGGAGGAGGCTACACCTTC.

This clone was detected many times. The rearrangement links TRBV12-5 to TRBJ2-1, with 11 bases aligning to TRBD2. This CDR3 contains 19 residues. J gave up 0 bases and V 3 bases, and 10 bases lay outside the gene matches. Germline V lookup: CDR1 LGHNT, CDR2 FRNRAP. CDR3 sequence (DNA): TGTGCTAGTGGTTTCGACGGAGCTAGCGGGAGGACCTCCTACAATGAGCAGTTCTTC. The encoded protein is CASGFDGASGRTSYNEQFF.

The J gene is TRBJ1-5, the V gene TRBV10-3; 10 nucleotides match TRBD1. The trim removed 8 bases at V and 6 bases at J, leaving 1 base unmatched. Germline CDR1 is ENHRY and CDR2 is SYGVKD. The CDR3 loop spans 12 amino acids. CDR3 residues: CAIRDRGQPQHF. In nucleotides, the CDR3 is TGTGCCATCCGGGACAGGGGTCAGCCCCAGCATTTT.

The CDR3 bases are TGTGCCTGGAGTGTACGAGGGGGGGTCACTGAAGCTTTCTTT. Translation gives CAWSVRGGVTEAFF. The chain combines TRBV30 with TRBJ1-1, with D tentatively TRBD1 (6 bases). V gave up 0 bases and J gave up 4 bases, with 12 bases separating them. The CDR3 totals 14 residues. Germline CDR1 reads GTSNPN; CDR2 reads SVGIG (reference sequence).